Listed here are 11 T cell receptor beta chains from one sample, sequenced in a study of T cell changes during pregnancy in multiple sclerosis. Data came from immunoSEQ multiplex PCR; TCRdb stores just in-frame clones and leaves some out. This table holds about 60,000 clones, roughly nine tenths found once. The sequences come from peripheral blood, collected before pregnancy. The receptors here all came from a female donor with multiple sclerosis, enrolled in a pregnancy study.

The chain uses TRBV2 and TRBJ2-7; 11 bases are shared with TRBD1. V shed 6 bases and J 4 bases; nucleotides not matched to a gene: 5. The CDR3 is made up of 14 amino acids. CDR1 and CDR2 (germline): SNHLY, FYNNEI. The DNA for the CDR3 is TGTGCCAGCAGGGAGGACAGGGGGCCGTACGAGCAGTACTTC. Translated: CASREDRGPYEQYF. Based on the CDR3 plus reference TRBV2 and TRBJ2-7, the full variable domain is EPEVTQTPSHQVTQMGQEVILRCVPISNHLYFYWYRQILGQKVEFLVSFYNNEISEKSEIFDDQFSVERPDGSNFTLKIRSTKLEDSAMYFCASREDRGPYEQYFGPGTRLTVT.

The rearrangement joins TRBV19 to TRBJ1-2; D remains ambiguous. Trimming shortened V by 3 bases and J by 8 bases, and 13 bases separated the two germline ends. Germline V gene sequence: CDR1 LNHDA, CDR2 SQIVND (reference sequence). The CDR3 totals 13 residues. As DNA, the CDR3 is TGTGCCAGTAGTATTCTTGGAGCTTCCGGCTACACCTTC. As protein: CASSILGASGYTF.

V is TRBV2 and J is TRBJ2-1; TRBD2 matches at 9 bases. Germline V gene data show CDR1 as SNHLY and CDR2 as FYNNEI. The CDR3 is made up of 13 amino acids. V gave up 5 bases and J gave up 9 bases; unmatched junction bases: 5. The CDR3: CASSQLLAGEQFF. CDR3 nucleotide sequence: TGTGCCAGCAGTCAGTTACTAGCGGGTGAGCAGTTCTTC.

Turning to this clone: The junction does not match germline at one end; this may be a read error. The same CDR3 is also encoded by other DNA sequences in this sample. The rearrangement links TRBV11-2 to TRBJ2-7; the D is unclear. The CDR3 is made up of 13 amino acids. Germline CDR1 SGHAT, CDR2 FQNNGV. CDR3 in DNA: TGTGCTAGCAGCTTAGTTCACGGCTACGAGCAGTACTTC. Translation gives CASSLVHGYEQYF.

This sequence joins TRBV6-5 and TRBJ2-7; TRBD1 agrees at 8 bases. The CDR3 loop spans 13 amino acids. Trimming removed 7 bases from V and 1 base from J; junction bases left unmatched: 3. Germline V gene data show CDR1 as MNHEY and CDR2 as SVGAGI. The CDR3 DNA sequence: TGTGCCAGCACCCGGACAGGGTCCTACGAGCAGTACTTC. The encoded protein is CASTRTGSYEQYF.

This clone was found a few times. The CDR3 reads CASRGQSNQPQHF. CDR3 in DNA: TGTGCCAGCAGGGGACAGAGCAATCAGCCCCAGCATTTT. The V and J genes are TRBV7-2 and TRBJ1-5; 7 nucleotides line up with TRBD1. This CDR3 contains 13 residues. Trimming at V came to 6 bases and at J to 1 base, leaving 0 bases not matched to a gene. CDR1 is SGHTA and CDR2 is FQGNSA in the germline V gene. Complete variable domain (other parts from reference TRBV7-2 and TRBJ1-5): GAGVSQSPSNKVTEKGKDVELRCDPISGHTALYWYRQSLGQGLEFLIYFQGNSAPDKSGLPSDRFSAERTGGSVSTLTIQRTQQEDSAVYLCASRGQSNQPQHFGDGTRLSIL.

As for this clone: The same CDR3 can be traced to other DNA sequences in this sample. The rearrangement links TRBV19 to TRBJ2-5; D is perhaps TRBD2 (5 bases). CDR1 is LNHDA and CDR2 is SQIVND in the germline V gene (reference sequence). Trimming took off 1 base at V and 1 base at J, with 13 bases between the two ends. This CDR3 spans 16 amino acids. CDR3 sequence: CASSIAAGVRQETQYF. The CDR3 DNA sequence: TGTGCCAGTAGTATAGCTGCCGGGGTCCGCCAAGAGACCCAGTACTTC.

The chain combines TRBV5-4 with TRBJ2-3; D call uncertain. This CDR3 spans 13 amino acids. Germline values: CDR1 SGHNT, CDR2 YYREEE (reference sequence). V was trimmed by 0 bases and J by 2 bases, leaving 4 bases between them. The CDR3 sequence is CASSLEYTDTQYF. CDR3 sequence (DNA): TGTGCCAGCAGCTTGGAATACACAGATACGCAGTATTTT. Filled out from reference TRBV5-4 and TRBJ2-3, the complete variable domain reads ETGVTQSPTHLIKTRGQQVTLRCSSQSGHNTVSWYQQALGQGPQFIFQYYREEENGRGNFPPRFSGLQFPNYSSELNVNALELDDSALYLCASSLEYTDTQYFGPGTRLTVL.

This clone was counted once. The chain employs TRBV5-8 and TRBJ2-5; 7 positions agree with TRBD1. V lost 1 base and J lost 5; bases outside the gene matches: 11. The CDR3 spans 16 residues. Germline CDR1 SGHTS, CDR2 YDEGEE. The CDR3 coding sequence is TGTGCCAGCAGCTTGTCAGACAGGGTGAGGTTCGAGACCCAGTACTTC. Protein product: CASSLSDRVRFETQYF.

This chain joins TRBV5-4 and TRBJ2-3; possible D gene TRBD2, 7 bases. The CDR3 sequence is 14 residues long. Germline lookup yields CDR1 SGHNT and CDR2 YYREEE (reference sequence). Trimming removed 7 bases at V and 4 bases at J, with 16 bases between. The CDR3 here is CASLAGGGADTQYF. The CDR3 coding sequence is TGTGCCAGCCTCGCTGGAGGGGGGGCAGATACGCAGTATTTT.

This chain joins TRBV6-1 and TRBJ1-5; 7 bases map to TRBD1. The germline gives CDR1 MNHNS, CDR2 SASEGT. The junction had 5 bases not matched to a gene; V was cut back by 1 base and J by 2 bases. CDR3 length: 16 amino acids. In DNA, the CDR3 is TGTGCCAGCAGTGAAGTGGCAGGGGGTGGCAATCAGCCCCAGCATTTT. Translation gives CASSEVAGGGNQPQHF.